The source of this TCR beta chain is a study of blood T cells in healthy people across ages. V was pared by 7 bases and J by 1 base, with 12 bases between. Germline lookup yields CDR1 DFQATT and CDR2 SNEGSKA (reference sequence). The CDR3 loop spans 13 amino acids. Combining a sample-barcoded 5' primer with a J-beta primer mix, a second PCR ran for about 7 to 12 cycles. TCRdb redid the calling of the 5' RACE reads with MiXCR, one entry per CDR3 protein. The data hold under 800,000 distinct CDR3 sequences, with approximately 39% observed a single time. Per-sample yields of isolated PBMCs were at least 6 million.

Sequencing used blood. The chain combines TRBV20-1 with TRBJ2-3; the D gene is possibly TRBD2 (6 bases). The receptor was derived from a woman aged 55-75 years in good health. The CDR3 DNA reads TGCAGTGTCGCGGGGCCCGGCACAGATACGCAGTATTTT. This codes for CSVAGPGTDTQYF.